The clone carrying this T cell receptor beta chain was counted many times. The antigen is undetermined. Researchers used genomic DNA as the template to profile TCR beta VDJ and CDR3. A single record per CDR3 protein comes from TCRdb applying MiXCR to the reads. Among fewer than 150,000 distinct CDR3 sequences, about 48% were seen once, and the ten largest hold about 2.5%. These data are taken from a study of CD8+CD57+ T cells in acquired aplastic anemia. Study at large: Sorted CD4+ plus CD8+ cells gave DNA averaging about 3 ug. Study-wide points: Significant differences in CD8+ Simpson's diversity were not observed between patients and controls.

The CDR3 is 16 residues long. V lost 0 bases to trimming and J lost 0 bases, with 11 bases between them. CDR1 and CDR2 (germline): SGHAT, FQNNGV. The sequence came from a human donor in good health, serving as a control. The sequencing sample was made of sorted CD4+, CD8+, or CD8+CD57+ T cells (not recorded which) from PBMCs. The chain couples TRBV11-2 to TRBJ1-2; possible D gene TRBD1, 6 bases. The CDR3 reads CASSLELGAANYGYTF. DNA of the CDR3: TGTGCCAGCAGCTTAGAGTTGGGGGCAGCTAACTATGGCTACACCTTC.